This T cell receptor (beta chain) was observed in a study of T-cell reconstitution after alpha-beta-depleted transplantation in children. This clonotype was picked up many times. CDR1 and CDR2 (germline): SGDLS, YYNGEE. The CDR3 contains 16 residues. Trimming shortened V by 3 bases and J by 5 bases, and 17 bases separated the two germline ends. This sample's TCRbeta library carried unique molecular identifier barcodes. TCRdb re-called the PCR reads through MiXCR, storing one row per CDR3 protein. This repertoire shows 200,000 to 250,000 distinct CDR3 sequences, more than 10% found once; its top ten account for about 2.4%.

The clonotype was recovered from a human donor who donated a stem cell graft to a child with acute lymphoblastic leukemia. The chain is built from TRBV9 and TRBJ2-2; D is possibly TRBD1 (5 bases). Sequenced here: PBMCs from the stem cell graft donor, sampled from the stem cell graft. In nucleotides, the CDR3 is TGTGCCAGCAGCGCTTCGACAGCTCTGATTACCGGGGAGCTGTTTTTT. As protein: CASSASTALITGELFF.